This T cell receptor (beta chain) was sequenced during a study of blood T cell repertoires in COVID-19. For the study at large: The United States, Italy and Spain were the sources of the acute and convalescent COVID-19 samples.

Per the original methods: Researchers report that nucleated cell counts were estimated from reference gene primer amplification. Assay: immunoSEQ multiplex PCR; the TCRdb copy retains only in-frame clones and omits some. The V and J calls and clone size were taken over from that table, and D and trimming were inferred from the DNA. Here the sample spans around 150,000 clones, about 92% being singletons. A Seattle source enrolled patients during active infection and followed them longitudinally. This clone was detected only a few times. Sequenced: peripheral blood. The sequence was obtained from a man aged 25 to 40 with COVID-19, enrolled during active disease.

The CDR3 reads CATSSDTGGLTDTQYF. Written as DNA, the CDR3 is TGTGCCACCAGCAGTGACACAGGGGGCCTGACAGATACGCAGTATTTT. The chain joins TRBV15 to TRBJ2-3; 9 bases align to TRBD1. The CDR3 has 16 amino acids. The germline V gene has CDR1 LNHNV and CDR2 YYDKDF (reference sequence). With V trimmed by 3 bases and J by 3 bases, 7 bases remained unmatched.